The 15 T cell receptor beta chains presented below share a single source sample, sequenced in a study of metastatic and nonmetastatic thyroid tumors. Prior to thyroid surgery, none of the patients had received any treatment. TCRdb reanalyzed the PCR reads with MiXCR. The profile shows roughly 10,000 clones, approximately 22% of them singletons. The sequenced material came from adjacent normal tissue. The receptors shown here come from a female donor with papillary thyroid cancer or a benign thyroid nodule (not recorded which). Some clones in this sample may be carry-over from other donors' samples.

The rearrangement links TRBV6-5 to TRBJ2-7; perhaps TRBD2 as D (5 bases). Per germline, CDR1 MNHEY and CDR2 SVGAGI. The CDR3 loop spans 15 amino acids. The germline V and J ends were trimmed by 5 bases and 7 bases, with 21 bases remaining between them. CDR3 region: CASSERGAFPWEQYF. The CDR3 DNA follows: TGTGCCAGCAGTGAACGGGGAGCTTTCCCTTGGGAGCAGTACTTC.

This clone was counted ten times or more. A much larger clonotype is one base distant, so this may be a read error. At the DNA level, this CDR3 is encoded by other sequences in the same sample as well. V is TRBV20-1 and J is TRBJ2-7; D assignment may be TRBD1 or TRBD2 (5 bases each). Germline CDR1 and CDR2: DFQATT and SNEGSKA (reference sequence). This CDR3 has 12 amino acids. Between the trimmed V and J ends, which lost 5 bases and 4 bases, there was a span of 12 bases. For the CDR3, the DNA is TGCAGTGCTCCCGACAGAGGGTACGAGCAGTACTTC. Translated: CSAPDRGYEQYF.

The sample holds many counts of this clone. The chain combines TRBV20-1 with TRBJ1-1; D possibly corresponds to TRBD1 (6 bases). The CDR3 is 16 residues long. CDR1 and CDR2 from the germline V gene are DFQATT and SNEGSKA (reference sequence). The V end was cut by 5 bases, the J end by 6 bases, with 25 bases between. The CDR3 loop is CSAAHPGDSQGAEAFF. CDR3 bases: TGCAGTGCTGCCCACCCAGGGGACTCCCAAGGAGCTGAAGCTTTCTTT.

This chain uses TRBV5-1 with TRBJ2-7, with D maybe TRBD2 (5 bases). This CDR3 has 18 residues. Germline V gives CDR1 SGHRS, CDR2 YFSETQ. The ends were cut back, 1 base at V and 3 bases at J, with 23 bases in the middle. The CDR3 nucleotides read TGCGCCAGCAGCTTGACCTCGGCTAGGAGCGGTGGGAACTACGAGCAGTACTTC. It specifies CASSLTSARSGGNYEQYF.

The CDR3 region has the DNA TGTGCCAGCACTACGACAGGGGACAGCTCCTACGAGCAGTACTTC. This sequence encodes CASTTTGDSSYEQYF. The chain is built from TRBV11-3 and TRBJ2-7; TRBD1 agrees at 8 bases. V was pared by 7 bases and J by 0 bases, with 8 bases of the junction left unmatched. The CDR3 contains 15 residues. The germline gives CDR1 SGHNT, CDR2 YENEEA.

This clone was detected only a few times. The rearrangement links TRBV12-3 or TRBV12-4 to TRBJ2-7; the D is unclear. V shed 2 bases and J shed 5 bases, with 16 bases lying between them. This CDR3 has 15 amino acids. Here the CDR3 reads CASSLKPSLIDEQYF. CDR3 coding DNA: TGTGCCAGCAGTTTAAAACCGTCGCTAATCGACGAGCAGTACTTC.

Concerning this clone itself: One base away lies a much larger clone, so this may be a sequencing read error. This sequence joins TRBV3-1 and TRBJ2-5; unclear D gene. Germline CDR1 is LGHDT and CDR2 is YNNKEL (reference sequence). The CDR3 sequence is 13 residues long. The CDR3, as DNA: TGTGCCAGCATCCAAGATGACTGGGAGACCCAGTACTTC. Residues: CASIQDDWETQYF.

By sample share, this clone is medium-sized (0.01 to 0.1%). The CDR3 region is CASSFVSGELFF. CDR3 nucleotides: TGTGCCAGCAGCTTCGTATCCGGGGAGCTGTTTTTT. The rearrangement joins TRBV7-2 to TRBJ2-2; D gene uncertain. Germline loops: CDR1 SGHTA, CDR2 FQGNSA. Trimming took 3 bases from V and 6 from J, leaving 5 bases between them. The CDR3 extends over 12 amino acids.

CDR3 nucleotide sequence: TGTGCCAGCAGCCAAGGAGTTCCGGCACTAGCAGACACAGATACGCAGTATTTT. Protein sequence: CASSQGVPALADTDTQYF. The V and J genes are TRBV4-2 and TRBJ2-3; possible D gene TRBD2, 6 bases. V was cut by 1 base and J by 2 bases, with 19 bases left in between. CDR1 is LGHNA and CDR2 is YNFKEQ in the germline V gene. The CDR3 is 18 amino acids.

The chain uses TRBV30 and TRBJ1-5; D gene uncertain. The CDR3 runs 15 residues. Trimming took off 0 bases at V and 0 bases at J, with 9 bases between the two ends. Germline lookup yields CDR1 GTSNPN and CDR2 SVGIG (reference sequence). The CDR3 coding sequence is TGTGCCTGGAGTGTGGGAGGCCATAGCAATCAGCCCCAGCATTTT. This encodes CAWSVGGHSNQPQHF.

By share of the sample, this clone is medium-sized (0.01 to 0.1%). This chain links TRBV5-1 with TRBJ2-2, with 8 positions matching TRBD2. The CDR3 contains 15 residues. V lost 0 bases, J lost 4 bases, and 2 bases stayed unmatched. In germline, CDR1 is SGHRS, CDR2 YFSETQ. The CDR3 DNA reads TGCGCCAGCAGCTTGGAGGGACTAGTCACCGGGGAGCTGTTTTTT. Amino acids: CASSLEGLVTGELFF.

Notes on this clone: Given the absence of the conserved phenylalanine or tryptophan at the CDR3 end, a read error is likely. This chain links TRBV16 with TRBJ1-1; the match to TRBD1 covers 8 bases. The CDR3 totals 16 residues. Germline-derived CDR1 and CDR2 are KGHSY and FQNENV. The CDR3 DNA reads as TGTGCCAACAGCCAACGCAGGACAGGGAAGAACACTGAAGCTTTCCTT. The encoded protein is CANSQRRTGKNTEAFL.

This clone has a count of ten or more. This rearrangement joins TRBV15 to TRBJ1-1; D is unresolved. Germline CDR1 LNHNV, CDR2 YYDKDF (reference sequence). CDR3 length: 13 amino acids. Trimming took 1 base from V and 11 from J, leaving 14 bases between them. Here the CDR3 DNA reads TGTGCCACCAGCAGAGTCGGCGGGGTTCAGGCTTTCTTT. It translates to CATSRVGGVQAFF.

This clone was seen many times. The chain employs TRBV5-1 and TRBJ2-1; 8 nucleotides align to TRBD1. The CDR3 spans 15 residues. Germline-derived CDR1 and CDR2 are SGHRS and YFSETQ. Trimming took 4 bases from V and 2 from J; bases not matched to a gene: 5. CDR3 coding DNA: TGCGCCAGCAGCCCCCGGGACAGGACCTACAATGAGCAGTTCTTC. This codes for CASSPRDRTYNEQFF.

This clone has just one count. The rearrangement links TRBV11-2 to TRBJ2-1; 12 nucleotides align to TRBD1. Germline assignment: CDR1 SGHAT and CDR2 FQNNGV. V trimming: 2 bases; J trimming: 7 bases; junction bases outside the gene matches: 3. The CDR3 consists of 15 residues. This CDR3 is CASSLWGQGANEQFF. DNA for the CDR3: TGTGCCAGCAGCTTATGGGGACAGGGGGCTAATGAGCAGTTCTTC.